What follows are 20 T cell receptor beta chains derived from one specimen sequenced in a study of T cell changes during pregnancy in multiple sclerosis. The data were produced by immunoSEQ multiplex PCR, yet TCRdb's version contains in-frame clones alone and is incomplete. Among 55,000 to 85,000 clones listed, just over 90% were seen once. Material: peripheral blood, obtained in the third trimester of pregnancy. Receptor source: a female donor with multiple sclerosis, enrolled in a pregnancy study.

The J gene is TRBJ2-4, the V gene TRBV4-3; 12 bases agree with TRBD2. The CDR3 contains 22 residues. The junction had 15 bases not matched to a gene; V was cut back by 0 bases and J by 0 bases. From germline, CDR1 is LGHNA and CDR2 YSLEER. The CDR3 region has the DNA TGCGCCAGCAGCCAAGATCTGGCTAGCGGGAGGGAAGTTAAGATAGCCAAAAACATTCAGTACTTC. Its translation: CASSQDLASGREVKIAKNIQYF.

The chain couples TRBV6-4 to TRBJ2-5; 8 nucleotides align to TRBD1. Germline CDR1 MRHNA, CDR2 SNTAGT. With 5 bases clipped from V and 4 bases from J, the junction kept 15 bases outside the gene matches. CDR3 length: 17 residues. CDR3 in DNA: TGTGCCAGCAGTTTTGGGGCCCAGGGGGCTTCGGGAGAGACCCAGTACTTC. Translated: CASSFGAQGASGETQYF.

The rearrangement joins TRBV11-3 to TRBJ2-1; maybe TRBD1 (5 bases). The germline V gene encodes CDR1 SGHNT and CDR2 YENEEA. V lost 1 base to trimming and J lost 9 bases, with 13 bases between them. This CDR3 is 14 amino acids long. CDR3 region: CASSLGQLSFEQFF. Written as DNA, the CDR3 is TGTGCCAGCAGCTTAGGACAGTTGTCCTTTGAGCAGTTCTTC.

The chain joins TRBV7-9 to TRBJ1-2; 7 bases are a match to TRBD1. The CDR3 spans 15 residues. V shed 1 base and J 3 bases; nucleotides not matched to a gene: 5. CDR1 and CDR2 from the germline V gene are SEHNR and FQNEAQ (reference sequence). In DNA, the CDR3 is TGTGCCAGCAGCTTAGGGGTTACAGGGGACTATGGCTACACCTTC. Its protein product is CASSLGVTGDYGYTF.

The rearrangement joins TRBV30 to TRBJ1-3, with D possibly TRBD1 on 5 matching bases. The CDR3 is made up of 14 amino acids. Germline assignment: CDR1 GTSNPN and CDR2 SVGIG (reference sequence). V lost 0 bases to trimming and J lost 4 bases, with 10 bases between them. In nucleotides, the CDR3 is TGTGCCTGGAGTGTGAGACAGTCAGGAAACACCATATATTTT. As protein: CAWSVRQSGNTIYF.

This clone was found a few times. The chain couples TRBV7-9 to TRBJ1-5; D gene uncertain. The V end was cut by 1 base, the J end by 1 base, with 8 bases between. The CDR3 covers 15 residues. Germline CDR1 reads SEHNR; CDR2 reads FQNEAQ (reference sequence). DNA of the CDR3: TGTGCCAGCAGCTTAGGGGCGGGGAGCAATCAGCCCCAGCATTTT. Residues: CASSLGAGSNQPQHF.

V and J are TRBV10-1 and TRBJ1-4; tentative D call: TRBD1 (6 bases). The CDR3 length is 15 residues. Trimming pared 5 bases from V and 5 bases from J, leaving 15 bases between. CDR1 WNHNN and CDR2 SYGVQD come from the germline V gene (reference sequence). The CDR3 loop is CASSQRGIGNEKLFF. The CDR3 DNA follows: TGCGCCAGCAGTCAAAGGGGGATAGGAAATGAAAAACTGTTTTTT.

This chain joins TRBV2 and TRBJ1-2; D is unresolved. Trimming shortened V by 2 bases and J by 4 bases, and 8 bases separated the two germline ends. CDR3 length: 13 amino acids. Germline V gives CDR1 SNHLY, CDR2 FYNNEI. The CDR3 nucleotides read TGTGCCAGCAGTGAAAGGCAGGTCTATGGCTACACCTTC. Translation gives CASSERQVYGYTF.

The V and J genes are TRBV21-1 and TRBJ1-4. TRBV21-1 is a known pseudogene. There are 16 residues in the CDR3. The CDR3 DNA reads TGTGCCAGCAGCAAAGTAAAGAGACTAACTAATGAAAAACTGTTTTTT. Protein sequence: CASSKVKRLTNEKLFF.

The V gene is TRBV28, the J gene TRBJ1-2; 7 bases fit TRBD1. Unmatched junction bases numbered 8, after V lost 7 bases and J lost 0 bases. The CDR3 is made up of 15 amino acids. Germline V gives CDR1 MDHEN, CDR2 SYDVKM. The CDR3 DNA sequence: TGTGCCAGCACCCCCTGGACAGGTTCTAACTATGGCTACACCTTC. The encoded protein is CASTPWTGSNYGYTF.

J is TRBJ2-1 and V is TRBV9; a possible D gene is TRBD2 (7 bases). CDR3 length: 16 amino acids. The V end lost 2 bases, the J end lost 3 bases, and 15 bases lay between the germline ends. Germline V lookup: CDR1 SGDLS, CDR2 YYNGEE. The CDR3 sequence is CASSVTGGSYYNEQFF. The DNA for the CDR3 is TGTGCCAGCAGCGTGACGGGGGGCTCTTACTACAATGAGCAGTTCTTC. Full variable domain (rest looked up from reference TRBV9 and TRBJ2-1): DSGVTQTPKHLITATGQRVTLRCSPRSGDLSVYWYQQSLDQGLQFLIQYYNGEERAKGNILERFSAQQFPDLHSELNLSSLELGDSALYFCASSVTGGSYYNEQFFGPGTRLTVL.

The chain has TRBV10-1 and TRBJ2-3, with D tentatively TRBD2 (6 bases). Germline CDR1 WNHNN, CDR2 SYGVQD (reference sequence). Trimming left V 0 bases short and J 4 bases short, with 14 bases between. The CDR3 is made up of 16 amino acids. The CDR3 protein is CASSESRGGGSDTQYF. The CDR3 DNA is TGCGCCAGCAGTGAGTCGAGGGGAGGAGGGTCAGATACGCAGTATTTT.

This clone was seen a single time. The V call is TRBV27, the J call TRBJ2-3, with a weak D call TRBD2 (6 bases). The CDR3 runs 15 residues. Per germline, CDR1 MNHEY and CDR2 SMNVEV (reference sequence). V was cut by 5 bases and J by 5 bases, with 17 bases left in between. The CDR3 DNA sequence: TGTGCCAGCAGTCCCCTCCGGGGCGGGGAAGATACGCAGTATTTT. Its translation is CASSPLRGGEDTQYF.

The rearrangement joins TRBV27 to TRBJ2-1; D possibly corresponds to TRBD1 (5 bases). The germline V gene has CDR1 MNHEY and CDR2 SMNVEV (reference sequence). V was pared by 4 bases and J by 0 bases, with 10 bases between. CDR3 length: 15 residues. CDR3 in amino acids: CASSYTGISYNEQFF. Written as DNA, the CDR3 is TGTGCCAGCAGTTATACAGGAATCTCCTACAATGAGCAGTTCTTC.

This sequence joins TRBV18 and TRBJ2-3; D gene ambiguous. Per germline, CDR1 KGHSH and CDR2 LQKENI. This CDR3 is built from 12 residues. V lost 6 bases to trimming and J lost 1 base, with 5 bases between them. CDR3 DNA sequence: TGTGCCAGCTCCCGTGGCACAGATACGCAGTATTTT. Its protein product is CASSRGTDTQYF. The full variable domain, completed using reference TRBV18 and TRBJ2-3, is NAGVMQNPRHLVRRRGQEARLRCSPMKGHSHVYWYRQLPEEGLKFMVYLQKENIIDESGMPKERFSAEFPKEGPSILRIQQVVRGDSAAYFCASSRGTDTQYFGPGTRLTVL.

This rearrangement joins TRBV11-2 to TRBJ2-1; 7 positions match TRBD2. This CDR3 contains 17 residues. CDR1 is SGHAT, CDR2 FQNNGV, per germline. Germline trimming cut 0 bases from V and 7 bases from J; bases unmatched to any gene: 12. The CDR3 sequence is CASSLESGLVPGNEQFF. Here the CDR3 DNA reads TGTGCCAGCAGCTTAGAGTCCGGACTAGTCCCCGGAAATGAGCAGTTCTTC.

The genes are TRBV7-9 and TRBJ2-7; possibly TRBD2 for D (6 bases). CDR3 length: 16 amino acids. The germline V and J ends were trimmed by 4 bases and 3 bases, with 19 bases remaining between them. The germline gives CDR1 SEHNR, CDR2 FQNEAQ (reference sequence). The DNA for the CDR3 is TGTGCCAGCAGCTACCGGAGGGACTCGGGAAACTACGAGCAGTACTTC. Its translation is CASSYRRDSGNYEQYF.

J is TRBJ2-7 and V is TRBV7-2; TRBD2 agrees at 11 bases. Germline CDR1 is SGHTA and CDR2 is FQGNSA. The CDR3 is made up of 15 amino acids. The ends lost 4 bases at V and 3 bases at J; junction bases unmatched: 5. DNA of the CDR3: TGTGCCAGCAGCTACAGGACTAGCGGGTTCTACGAGCAGTACTTC. This translates into CASSYRTSGFYEQYF. The full variable domain, completed using reference TRBV7-2 and TRBJ2-7, is GAGVSQSPSNKVTEKGKDVELRCDPISGHTALYWYRQSLGQGLEFLIYFQGNSAPDKSGLPSDRFSAERTGGSVSTLTIQRTQQEDSAVYLCASSYRTSGFYEQYFGPGTRLTVT.

The chain has TRBV5-1 and TRBJ1-3; 12 bases fit TRBD1. This CDR3 is built from 21 residues. V shed 3 bases and J 1 base; nucleotides not matched to a gene: 17. Per germline, CDR1 SGHRS and CDR2 YFSETQ. The CDR3 region is CASSYGPGTGGVGGSGNTIYF. The CDR3 nucleotides are TGCGCCAGCAGCTACGGACCCGGGACAGGGGGCGTCGGGGGTTCTGGAAACACCATATATTTT. Complete variable domain (other parts from reference TRBV5-1 and TRBJ1-3): KAGVTQTPRYLIKTRGQQVTLSCSPISGHRSVSWYQQTPGQGLQFLFEYFSETQRNKGNFPGRFSGRQFSNSRSEMNVSTLELGDSALYLCASSYGPGTGGVGGSGNTIYFGEGSWLTVV.

The chain combines TRBV4-3 with TRBJ2-1, with 11 positions matching TRBD2. The germline gives CDR1 LGHNA, CDR2 YSLEER. CDR3 size: 17 residues. Germline trimming cut 1 base from V and 4 bases from J; bases unmatched to any gene: 6. The CDR3 protein is CASSQVLRLAGYNEQFF. DNA for the CDR3: TGCGCCAGCAGCCAAGTGCTGAGACTAGCGGGATACAATGAGCAGTTCTTC.